One and the same sample provided the 8 T cell receptor beta chains below, sequenced in a study of beta chain features in type 1 diabetes. Study conclusions and caveats: Significant though moderate, a shortening of TCRB CDR3s appeared in all four CD4+ subsets of Type 1 diabetes patients.

These TCRs are of unknown antigen specificity. Reverse transcription of all isolated RNA meant that expressed TCRB transcripts were sequenced. The protocol was immunoSEQ multiplex PCR, while the TCRdb copy is restricted to in-frame clones and leaves out a portion. The sample carries approximately 250,000 clones, roughly a quarter recorded once. Sequenced material: naive CD4+ T cells from blood. Receptors originate from a woman aged 25-40 years with type 1 diabetes.

V is TRBV5-1 and J is TRBJ2-1; D unresolved. V lost 4 bases, J lost 0 bases, and 14 bases lay in between. CDR1 is SGHRS, CDR2 YFSETQ, per germline. The CDR3 consists of 16 residues. The CDR3 sequence is CASSPSESSSYNEQFF. CDR3 bases: TGCGCCAGCAGCCCCTCCGAGTCGAGCTCCTACAATGAGCAGTTCTTC.

This clone appeared a few times. The V call is TRBV9, the J call TRBJ2-5; a possible D gene is TRBD1 (6 bases). This CDR3 has 16 residues. V was shortened by 4 bases and J by 8 bases, with 24 bases between the two germline ends. Germline V lookup: CDR1 SGDLS, CDR2 YYNGEE. CDR3 protein: CASSSSPVGQGYTQYF. CDR3 sequence (DNA): TGTGCCAGCAGCTCATCTCCGGTGGGACAAGGTTATACCCAGTACTTC.

This chain connects TRBV2 to TRBJ2-7, with 10 positions matching TRBD2. This CDR3 spans 14 amino acids. Germline CDR1 SNHLY, CDR2 FYNNEI. Trimming removed 8 bases from V and 5 bases from J; junction bases left unmatched: 9. The DNA of the CDR3 is TGTGCCAGCGTACTAGCGGGAATTTCCCACGAGCAGTACTTC. Its translation is CASVLAGISHEQYF.

V gene TRBV6-5 combines with J gene TRBJ2-3, with TRBD2 matching over 9 bases. The length of the CDR3 is 15 residues. V dropped 0 bases and J dropped 5; count of bases not matched to a gene: 3. The V gene's germline CDR1 is MNHEY and CDR2 SVGAGI. CDR3 bases: TGTGCCAGCAGTTACTCTAGCGGGAGTGAAGATACGCAGTATTTT. Its translation: CASSYSSGSEDTQYF.

The chain has TRBV4-2 and TRBJ2-1; 8 bases are a match to TRBD2. J lost 3 bases, V lost 0 bases, and 7 bases had no gene match. CDR1 and CDR2 from the germline V gene are LGHNA and YNFKEQ. CDR3 length equals 17 residues. The CDR3 here is CASSQDGAGAIYNEQFF. DNA for the CDR3: TGTGCCAGCAGCCAAGATGGAGCGGGAGCGATCTACAATGAGCAGTTCTTC.

This sequence joins TRBV29-1 and TRBJ2-1, with TRBD2 matching over 9 bases. The CDR3 is 16 residues long. Germline CDR1 reads SQVTM; CDR2 reads ANQGSEA. V dropped 4 bases and J dropped 2; count of bases not matched to a gene: 9. CDR3 sequence reads: CSVVISGSFPYNEQFF. The CDR3 bases are TGCAGCGTTGTAATTAGCGGGAGTTTCCCCTACAATGAGCAGTTCTTC.

The rearrangement joins TRBV5-4 to TRBJ1-2; possible D gene TRBD1, 6 bases. This CDR3 spans 14 amino acids. Germline V CDR1 and CDR2: SGHNT, YYREEE (reference sequence). Trimming removed 0 bases at V and 4 bases at J, with 10 bases between. The CDR3 bases are TGTGCCAGCAGCTTGGAGGACAGAGTCTATGGCTACACCTTC. Residues: CASSLEDRVYGYTF.

The chain recombines TRBV7-3 with TRBJ1-1; D is possibly TRBD1 (6 bases). The germline V gene encodes CDR1 SGHTA and CDR2 FQGTGA. This CDR3 comprises 15 residues. The V and J ends lost 2 bases and 4 bases respectively, with 14 bases between them. The CDR3 coding sequence is TGTGCCAGCAGCTTATTGGGGGCAGGGGCCACTGAAGCTTTCTTT. Amino acid sequence: CASSLLGAGATEAFF.